This is a list of T cell receptor beta chains from one sample in a study of cytomegalovirus exposure and HLA in healthy donors. Produced via immunoSEQ multiplex PCR; TCRdb's table is partial and in-frame only. The table lists roughly 160,000 clones, roughly two thirds of them singletons. Sequencing was carried out using PBMCs. These receptors all come from a woman in her thirties in good health and CMV-seronegative. CDR3s include the opening cysteine and the closing phenylalanine or tryptophan. Fields, in order: J gene, V gene, clone size, D gene, CDR3 DNA, CDR3 protein. D genes are given only for firm matches. Rows give clone size only sometimes, using once, few, many, or a class for an expanded clone.

J gene: TRBJ2-1
V gene: TRBV5-1
clone size: few
D gene: -
CDR3 DNA: TGCGCCAGCAGCCCAGGGGTGGTCTTTAGCAATGAGCAGTTCTTC
CDR3 protein: CASSPGVVFSNEQFF

J gene: TRBJ1-2
V gene: TRBV7-2
clone size: few
D gene: -
CDR3 DNA: TGTGCCAGCAGCCCATGGGGGGGGATCGGCTATGGCTACACCTTC
CDR3 protein: CASSPWGGIGYGYTF

J gene: TRBJ1-1
V gene: TRBV9
clone size: -
D gene: -
CDR3 DNA: TGTGCCAGCAGCTTCGGACTCCTGAACACTGAAGCTTTCTTT
CDR3 protein: CASSFGLLNTEAFF

J gene: TRBJ2-3
V gene: TRBV28
clone size: -
D gene: TRBD2
CDR3 DNA: TGTGCCAGCAGTTCCCAAGCGGGAGCGGTGGCGTTTGGCACAGATACGCAGTATTTT
CDR3 protein: CASSSQAGAVAFGTDTQYF

J gene: TRBJ2-2
V gene: TRBV4-3
clone size: -
D gene: -
CDR3 DNA: TGCGCCAGCAGCCAGGACAGCTATACCACTAACACCGGGGAGCTGTTTTTT
CDR3 protein: CASSQDSYTTNTGELFF

J gene: TRBJ1-1
V gene: TRBV27
clone size: -
D gene: -
CDR3 DNA: TGTGCCAGCAGTACCACCGGGACACTAACCCCTGAAGCTTTCTTT
CDR3 protein: CASSTTGTLTPEAFF

J gene: TRBJ1-1
V gene: TRBV7-2
clone size: -
D gene: -
CDR3 DNA: TGTGCCAGCTCGGCGTTAAGGGGTGGCACTGAAGCTTTCTTT
CDR3 protein: CASSALRGGTEAFF

J gene: TRBJ2-7
V gene: TRBV10-3
clone size: -
D gene: TRBD1
CDR3 DNA: TGTGCCATCAGCCAGACTTCACCTTGGACAGGCCCTGGGGAGCAGTACTTC
CDR3 protein: CAISQTSPWTGPGEQYF

J gene: TRBJ2-3
V gene: TRBV7-9
clone size: few
D gene: TRBD2
CDR3 DNA: TGTGCCAGCAGCTTCCCGGGACTAGCGGGAGCTGATACGCAGTATTTT
CDR3 protein: CASSFPGLAGADTQYF

J gene: TRBJ1-5
V gene: TRBV2
clone size: -
D gene: -
CDR3 DNA: TGTGCCAGCAGTGAAAGAGGGGGTAGTCAGCCCCAGCATTTT
CDR3 protein: CASSERGGSQPQHF

J gene: TRBJ2-1
V gene: TRBV5-1
clone size: -
D gene: -
CDR3 DNA: TGCGCCAGCAGCTTAACAGGGTCGTGGAGTGAGCAGTTCTTC
CDR3 protein: CASSLTGSWSEQFF

J gene: TRBJ1-5
V gene: TRBV19
clone size: -
D gene: TRBD1
CDR3 DNA: TGTGCCAGTAGTTTCCGGGACAGGGACAAGGGGATCCATTTT
CDR3 protein: CASSFRDRDKGIHF

J gene: TRBJ2-1
V gene: TRBV18
clone size: -
D gene: TRBD1
CDR3 DNA: TGTGCCAGCTCAGACAGGGGGTTCTCCTACAATGAGCAGTTCTTC
CDR3 protein: CASSDRGFSYNEQFF

J gene: TRBJ1-5
V gene: TRBV12-5
clone size: -
D gene: -
CDR3 DNA: TGTGCTAGTGGTTTGGACCCTCCGGGTTTTAGCAATCAGCCCCAGCATTTT
CDR3 protein: CASGLDPPGFSNQPQHF

J gene: TRBJ1-4
V gene: TRBV7-2
clone size: -
D gene: -
CDR3 DNA: TGTGCCAGCAGCCCTAGGTACCATTCCCTTGCAACTAATGAAAAACTGTTTTTT
CDR3 protein: CASSPRYHSLATNEKLFF

J gene: TRBJ2-7
V gene: TRBV30
clone size: few
D gene: TRBD1
CDR3 DNA: TGTGCCTGTACCAATCCGGGACAGGGGTACGAGCAGTACTTC
CDR3 protein: CACTNPGQGYEQYF

J gene: TRBJ2-1
V gene: TRBV5-4
clone size: -
D gene: TRBD1
CDR3 DNA: TGTGCCAGCAGTCCGGACAGGGAAAATGAGCAGTTCTTC
CDR3 protein: CASSPDRENEQFF

J gene: TRBJ2-7
V gene: TRBV28
clone size: -
D gene: TRBD2
CDR3 DNA: TGTGCCAGCAGCCTGACTAGCGTGTACGAGCAGTACTTC
CDR3 protein: CASSLTSVYEQYF

J gene: TRBJ1-2
V gene: TRBV10-3
clone size: -
D gene: TRBD1
CDR3 DNA: TGTGCCATCAGTCCGGGACAGTATGGCTACACCTTC
CDR3 protein: CAISPGQYGYTF

J gene: TRBJ2-6
V gene: TRBV19
clone size: -
D gene: -
CDR3 DNA: TGTGCCAGTAGGACAGCCGGGGCCAACGTCCTGACTTTC
CDR3 protein: CASRTAGANVLTF

J gene: TRBJ1-5
V gene: TRBV19
clone size: few
D gene: TRBD1
CDR3 DNA: TGTGCCAGTAGTCACACAGGGGAACGTCAGCCCCAGCATTTT
CDR3 protein: CASSHTGERQPQHF

J gene: TRBJ1-1
V gene: TRBV2
clone size: -
D gene: -
CDR3 DNA: TGTGCCAGCAGTGTACAGCCAGAAGCTTTCTTT
CDR3 protein: CASSVQPEAFF

J gene: TRBJ2-7
V gene: TRBV28
clone size: -
D gene: TRBD1
CDR3 DNA: TGTGCCAGCGTCCCGACAGGGAATTCCTACGAGCAGTACTTC
CDR3 protein: CASVPTGNSYEQYF

J gene: TRBJ2-5
V gene: TRBV4-2
clone size: -
D gene: TRBD2
CDR3 DNA: TGTGCCAGCAGCCGCACTAGCGGGGGCGGAGAGACCCAGTACTTC
CDR3 protein: CASSRTSGGGETQYF

J gene: TRBJ2-1
V gene: TRBV10-3
clone size: -
D gene: TRBD2
CDR3 DNA: TGTGCCATCAGTGCCCGACTAGCGGACAATGAGCAGTTCTTC
CDR3 protein: CAISARLADNEQFF